This T cell receptor beta chain stems from a study of T cells in Graves' hyperthyroidism and ophthalmopathy. Comment on this clonotype: What it binds is unknown.

Uncontrolled infection, other autoimmune disease, pregnancy and lactation each barred patients from inclusion. Using RNA transcripts as the source, TCR beta CDR3 regions were amplified. The HTBI primer set served for first-round RT-PCR of the TCR CDR3. TCRdb re-derived calls from the multiplex PCR reads in MiXCR, one entry per CDR3 protein. The sample has some 500,000 distinct CDR3 sequences, approximately 16% seen once. Study findings and constraints: Clonotypes that were expanded in thyroid above 0.001 mostly appeared in blood too.

Germline-derived CDR1 and CDR2 are MNHGY and SVAAGI. V was pared by 3 bases and J by 0 bases, with 30 bases between. The CDR3 spans 22 residues. The receptor's source is a woman aged 25 to 45 with Graves' ophthalmopathy. This chain links TRBV6-9 with TRBJ1-5; D might be TRBD1 (5 bases). Sequenced sample: blood. CDR3 nucleotides: TGTGCCAGCAGTTACCCTTCCGATACAGGATTGGGAATATTCGATAGCAATCAGCCCCAGCATTTT. It yields the protein CASSYPSDTGLGIFDSNQPQHF.